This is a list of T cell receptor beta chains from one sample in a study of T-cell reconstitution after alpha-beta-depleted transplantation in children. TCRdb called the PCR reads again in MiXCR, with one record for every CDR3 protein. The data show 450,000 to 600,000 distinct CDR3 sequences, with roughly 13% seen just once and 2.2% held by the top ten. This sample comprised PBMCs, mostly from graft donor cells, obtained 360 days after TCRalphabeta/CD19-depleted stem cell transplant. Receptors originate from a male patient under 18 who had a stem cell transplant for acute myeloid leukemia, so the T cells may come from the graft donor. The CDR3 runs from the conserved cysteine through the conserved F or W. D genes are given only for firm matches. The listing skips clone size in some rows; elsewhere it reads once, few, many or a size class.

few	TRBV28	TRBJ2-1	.	CASHSGTVGTYNEQFF	TGTGCCAGCCACTCCGGGACGGTAGGGACCTACAATGAGCAGTTCTTC
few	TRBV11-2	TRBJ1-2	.	CASSPGPPNYGYTF	TGTGCCAGCAGCCCCGGGCCCCCCAACTATGGCTACACCTTC
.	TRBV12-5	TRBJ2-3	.	CASGLAGFEVADTQYF	TGTGCTAGTGGTTTGGCCGGATTTGAGGTCGCAGATACGCAGTATTTT
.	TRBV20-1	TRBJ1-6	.	CSASRIDSPLHF	TGCAGTGCTTCCCGGATAGATTCACCCCTCCACTTT
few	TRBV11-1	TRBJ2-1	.	CASSPRRGVIISYNEQFF	TGTGCCAGCAGCCCCCGTAGGGGGGTTATTATCTCCTACAATGAGCAGTTCTTC
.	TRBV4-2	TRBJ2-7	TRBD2	CASSQDRGEGPYEQYF	TGTGCCAGCAGCCAAGATCGGGGGGAGGGCCCTTACGAGCAGTACTTC
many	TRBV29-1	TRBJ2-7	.	CSVLRGGLSYEQYF	TGCAGCGTTCTACGGGGCGGCCTCTCCTACGAGCAGTACTTC
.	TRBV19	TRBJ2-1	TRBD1	CASSIGQGVFF	TGTGCCAGTAGTATCGGACAGGGGGTATTCTTC
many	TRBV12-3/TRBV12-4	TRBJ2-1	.	CASSLFNEQFF	TGTGCCAGCAGCCTGTTTAACGAGCAGTTCTTC
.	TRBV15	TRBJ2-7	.	CATSPGQFYEQYF	TGTGCCACCAGCCCCGGACAGTTCTACGAGCAGTACTTC
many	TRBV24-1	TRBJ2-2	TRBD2	CATSDFVTSGRAGTGELFF	TGTGCCACCAGTGATTTCGTAACTAGCGGGAGGGCCGGCACCGGGGAGCTGTTTTTT
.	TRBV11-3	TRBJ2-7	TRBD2	CASSLTSLGSEQYF	TGTGCCAGCAGCCTGACTAGCCTGGGCTCTGAGCAGTACTTC
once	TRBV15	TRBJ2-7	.	CATSRGLGPLLYEQYF	TGTGCCACCAGCAGAGGTCTAGGTCCCCTCCTCTACGAGCAGTACTTC
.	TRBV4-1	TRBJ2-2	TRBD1	CASSQDLHRGSSGELFF	TGCGCCAGCAGCCAAGATCTTCACAGGGGGAGTTCCGGGGAGCTGTTTTTT
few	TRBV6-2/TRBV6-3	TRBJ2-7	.	CASMPAGSTYEQYF	TGTGCCAGCATGCCGGCAGGGTCCACCTACGAGCAGTACTTC
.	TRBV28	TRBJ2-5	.	CASSLLGARRYQETQYF	TGTGCCAGCAGTTTACTCGGCGCCAGGAGGTACCAAGAGACCCAGTACTTC
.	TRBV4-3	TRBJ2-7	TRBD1	CASSQDWDRGVYEQYF	TGCGCCAGCAGCCAAGATTGGGACAGGGGGGTCTACGAGCAGTACTTC
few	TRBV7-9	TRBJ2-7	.	CASSFLQGTEQYF	TGTGCCAGCAGCTTTCTACAAGGGACAGAGCAGTACTTC
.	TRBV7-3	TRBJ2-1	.	CASSPEIYNEQFF	TGTGCCAGCAGCCCAGAGATCTACAATGAGCAGTTCTTC
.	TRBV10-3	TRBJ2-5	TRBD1	CAIRQGQETQYF	TGTGCCATACGACAGGGGCAAGAGACCCAGTACTTC
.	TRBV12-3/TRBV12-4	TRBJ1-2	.	CASRTWGNYGYTF	TGTGCCAGCAGAACGTGGGGCAACTATGGCTACACCTTC
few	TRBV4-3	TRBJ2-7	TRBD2	CASSQVAGEMSTYEQYF	TGCGCCAGCAGCCAAGTGGCGGGAGAGATGTCGACCTACGAGCAGTACTTC
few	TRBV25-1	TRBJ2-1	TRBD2	CASSEASGVSYNEQFF	TGTGCCAGCAGTGAGGCTAGCGGGGTCTCCTACAATGAGCAGTTCTTC
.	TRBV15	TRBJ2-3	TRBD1	CATSRDRGGRDTQYF	TGTGCCACCAGCAGGGACAGGGGAGGCAGAGATACGCAGTATTTT
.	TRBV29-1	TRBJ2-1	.	CSRLIGNEQFF	TGCAGCCGTTTAATAGGGAATGAGCAGTTCTTC
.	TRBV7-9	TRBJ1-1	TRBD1	CASSPGTGALPNTEAFF	TGTGCCAGCAGCCCCGGGACAGGGGCTTTACCTAACACTGAAGCTTTCTTT
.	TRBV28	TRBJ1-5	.	CASSLRGLSNQPQHF	TGTGCCAGCAGCCTCAGGGGTCTTAGCAATCAGCCCCAGCATTTT
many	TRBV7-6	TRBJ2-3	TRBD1	CASSKGTATDTQYF	TGTGCCAGCAGCAAAGGGACAGCCACAGATACGCAGTATTTT
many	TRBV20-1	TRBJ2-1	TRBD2	CGGLAGGNEQFF	TGCGGGGGGCTAGCGGGAGGCAATGAGCAGTTCTTC
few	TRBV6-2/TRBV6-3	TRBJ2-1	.	CASTQDLGNEQFF	TGTGCCAGCACTCAAGACCTAGGGAATGAGCAGTTCTTC
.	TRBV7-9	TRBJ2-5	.	CASSLVPSQETQYF	TGTGCCAGCAGCTTAGTACCTAGTCAGGAGACCCAGTACTTC
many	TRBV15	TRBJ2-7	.	CATSRAPPGPHEQYF	TGTGCCACCAGCAGAGCTCCTCCAGGTCCCCACGAGCAGTACTTC
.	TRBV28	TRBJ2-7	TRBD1	CASRTGDVDEQYF	TGTGCCAGCCGAACAGGGGATGTCGACGAGCAGTACTTC
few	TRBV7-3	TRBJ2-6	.	CAIQRDPSAGANVLTF	TGTGCCATCCAACGGGACCCCTCGGCTGGGGCCAACGTCCTGACTTTC
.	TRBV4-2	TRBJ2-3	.	CASSQALPPERLTTDTQYF	TGTGCCAGCAGCCAAGCCCTCCCCCCTGAGAGACTTACCACAGATACGCAGTATTTT
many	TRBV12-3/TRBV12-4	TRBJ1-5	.	CASSFFNQPQHF	TGTGCCAGCAGTTTTTTCAATCAGCCCCAGCATTTT
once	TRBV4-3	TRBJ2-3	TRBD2	CASSQDGAWSGILDTQYF	TGCGCCAGCAGCCAAGATGGGGCGTGGAGCGGGATCCTAGATACGCAGTATTTT
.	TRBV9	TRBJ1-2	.	CASSVGLVYTF	TGTGCCAGCAGCGTAGGGTTGGTTTACACCTTC
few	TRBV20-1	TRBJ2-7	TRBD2	CSATGASGNYEQYF	TGCAGTGCCACCGGAGCTAGCGGGAACTACGAGCAGTACTTC
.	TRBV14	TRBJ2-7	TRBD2	CASSPIPGLAGGQDF	TGTGCCAGCAGCCCAATACCGGGACTAGCGGGGGGCCAGGACTTC
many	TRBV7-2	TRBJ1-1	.	CASSPRPGTEAFF	TGTGCCAGCAGCCCCCGGCCGGGGACTGAAGCTTTCTTT
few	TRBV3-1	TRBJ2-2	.	CASSHRHGGELFF	TGTGCCAGCAGCCACCGACACGGCGGGGAGCTGTTTTTT
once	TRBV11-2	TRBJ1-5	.	CASSLGGSNHLGQPQHF	TGTGCCAGCAGCTTAGGGGGGTCCAACCATTTAGGTCAGCCCCAGCATTTT
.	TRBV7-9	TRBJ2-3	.	CASSSSDSIFTDTQYF	TGTGCCAGCAGCTCATCGGACAGTATCTTCACAGATACGCAGTATTTT
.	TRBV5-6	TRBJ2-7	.	CASSLARGAHEQYF	TGTGCCAGCAGCTTGGCCCGGGGGGCGCACGAGCAGTACTTC
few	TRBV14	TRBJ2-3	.	CASSPMKSDTQYF	TGTGCCAGCAGCCCGATGAAGTCAGATACGCAGTATTTT
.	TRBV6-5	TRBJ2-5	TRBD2	CASTLLAGVQETQYF	TGTGCCAGCACCTTACTAGCGGGAGTACAAGAGACCCAGTACTTC
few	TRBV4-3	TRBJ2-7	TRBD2	CASSQERLAQTSYEQYF	TGCGCCAGCAGCCAAGAGCGACTAGCGCAAACCTCCTACGAGCAGTACTTC
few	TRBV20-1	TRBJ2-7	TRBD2	CSASRRLAGAPYEQYF	TGCAGTGCTTCTCGTAGACTAGCGGGGGCACCCTACGAGCAGTACTTC
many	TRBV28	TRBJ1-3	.	CASSPYRSGNTIYF	TGTGCCAGCAGCCCTTACAGATCTGGAAACACCATATATTTT
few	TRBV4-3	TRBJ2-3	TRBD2	CASSQDHGTSGSASTDTQYF	TGCGCCAGCAGCCAAGATCATGGGACTAGCGGGAGCGCTAGCACAGATACGCAGTATTTT
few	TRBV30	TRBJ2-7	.	CAWNQGTYEQYF	TGTGCCTGGAATCAGGGGACCTACGAGCAGTACTTC
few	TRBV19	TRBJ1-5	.	CASSIGVEGNQPQHF	TGTGCCAGTAGTATCGGGGTAGAGGGCAATCAGCCCCAGCATTTT
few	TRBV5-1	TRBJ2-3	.	CASSLQQGHTDTQYF	TGCGCCAGCAGCTTGCAGCAGGGGCACACAGATACGCAGTATTTT
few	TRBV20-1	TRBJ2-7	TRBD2	CSARPLDRSVAGEQYF	TGCAGTGCTAGACCGCTCGATCGGAGTGTAGCGGGCGAGCAGTACTTC
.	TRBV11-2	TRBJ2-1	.	CASSWAMTRDREQFF	TGTGCCAGCAGTTGGGCCATGACGCGGGACCGTGAGCAGTTCTTC
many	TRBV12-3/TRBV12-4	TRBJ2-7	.	CASSTGYEQYF	TGTGCCAGCAGCACAGGGTACGAGCAGTACTTC